The 17 T cell receptor beta chains presented below share a single source sample, sequenced in a study of monozygotic twins with inflammatory bowel disease. TCRdb re-called the 5' RACE reads and gives one entry per CDR3 protein, without DNA. Its table lists 300,000 to 450,000 distinct CDR3 sequences. Sequencing was carried out using blood. The receptors were gathered from a human donor with ulcerative colitis or Crohn's disease, or a healthy co-twin of an affected twin (not recorded which).

The V call is TRBV5-1, the J call TRBJ2-5; TCRdb designates TRBD1, a call that cannot be tested without DNA. The CDR3 spans 15 residues. In germline, CDR1 is SGHRS, CDR2 YFSETQ. Here the CDR3 reads CASSATRGFQETQYF.

V is TRBV7-3 and J is TRBJ2-2; there is no DNA to check the TCRdb D call of TRBD1. From germline, CDR1 is SGHTA and CDR2 FQGTGA. CDR3 length: 16 amino acids. CDR3 residues: CASSLLAGKNTGELFF.

The genes are TRBV24-1 and TRBJ2-1; TCRdb's D gene call, TRBD1, goes unchecked for lack of DNA. The CDR3 length is 16 residues. CDR1 and CDR2 from the germline V gene are KGHDR and SFDVKD. The CDR3 here is CATSDFSQGAQVEQFF.

The V call is TRBV6-5, the J call TRBJ2-1; TCRdb lists TRBD2, though no DNA is available to test this call. Germline CDR1 MNHEY, CDR2 SVGAGI. The CDR3 spans 18 residues. This CDR3 reads CASSYFRLAVSSYNEQFF.

The chain carries TRBV20-1 and TRBJ2-7; TCRdb's D gene call, TRBD2, goes unchecked for lack of DNA. Germline lookup yields CDR1 DFQATT and CDR2 SNEGSKA (reference sequence). CDR3 length equals 15 residues. The chain's CDR3 is CSARDPTDSPYEQYF.

The CDR3 sequence: CASSQPGGDTEAFF. The chain recombines TRBV4-3 with TRBJ1-1; the D call of TRBD1 rests on TCRdb alone, since no DNA is present to check it. The germline gives CDR1 LGHNA, CDR2 YSLEER. The length of the CDR3 is 14 residues.

The rearrangement joins TRBV7-9 to TRBJ1-5; the TCRdb D gene call, TRBD1, has no DNA to confirm it. The CDR3 consists of 16 residues. Looked up from germline, CDR1 is SEHNR and CDR2 is FQNEAQ (reference sequence). This CDR3 is CASSSGVGFSNQPQHF.

V and J are TRBV7-9 and TRBJ2-2; absent DNA, TCRdb's TRBD1 call cannot be checked. The germline gives CDR1 SEHNR, CDR2 FQNEAQ (reference sequence). The CDR3 spans 15 residues. This CDR3 is CASSQDRGLSGELFF.

The rearrangement uses TRBV6-5 and TRBJ2-2. The CDR3 length is 14 residues. CDR1 is MNHEY and CDR2 is SVGAGI in the germline V gene. CDR3 amino acids: CASSYMGNTGELFF.

The V call is TRBV5-1, the J call TRBJ1-1. This CDR3 spans 13 amino acids. Per germline, CDR1 SGHRS and CDR2 YFSETQ. The CDR3 reads CASSLVGTTEAFF. Based on the CDR3 plus reference TRBV5-1 and TRBJ1-1, the full variable domain is KAGVTQTPRYLIKTRGQQVTLSCSPISGHRSVSWYQQTPGQGLQFLFEYFSETQRNKGNFPGRFSGRQFSNSRSEMNVSTLELGDSALYLCASSLVGTTEAFFGQGTRLTVV.

The rearrangement uses TRBV28 and TRBJ2-3; TCRdb's assignment of TRBD1 cannot be checked, as there is no DNA. The CDR3 runs to 13 residues. Germline V CDR1 and CDR2: MDHEN, SYDVKM. Here the CDR3 reads CASIQGGADTQYF.

The chain employs TRBV6-5 and TRBJ2-5; TCRdb lists TRBD1, though no DNA is available to test this call. The germline gives CDR1 MNHEY, CDR2 SVGAGI. The CDR3 consists of 14 residues. CDR3 in amino acids: CASSYSQGRKTQYF.

The rearrangement links TRBV7-2 to TRBJ1-5. CDR3 length: 14 amino acids. Germline loops: CDR1 SGHTA, CDR2 FQGNSA. CDR3 residues: CASSTTSGVGPQHF.

The chain combines TRBV20-1 with TRBJ2-7; TCRdb names TRBD1, which stays unverified in the absence of DNA. Germline CDR1 DFQATT, CDR2 SNEGSKA (reference sequence). The CDR3 has 13 amino acids. Here the CDR3 reads CSARDRVSYEQYF.

This chain links TRBV11-2 with TRBJ2-6; TCRdb gives TRBD2 as the D gene, but with no DNA this cannot be confirmed. The CDR3 length is 18 residues. Germline V gene lookup returns CDR1 SGHAT and CDR2 FQNNGV. The CDR3 spells CASSPGGFRRAGANVLTF.

The V gene is TRBV20-1, the J gene TRBJ2-5. CDR1 and CDR2 (germline): DFQATT, SNEGSKA (reference sequence). The CDR3 has 15 amino acids. CDR3 sequence reads: CSANTIRWIQETQYF.

The rearrangement uses TRBV5-4 and TRBJ2-3. CDR1 and CDR2 from the germline V gene are SGHNT and YYREEE (reference sequence). The CDR3 covers 14 residues. The CDR3 protein is CASSLFAGADTQYF.